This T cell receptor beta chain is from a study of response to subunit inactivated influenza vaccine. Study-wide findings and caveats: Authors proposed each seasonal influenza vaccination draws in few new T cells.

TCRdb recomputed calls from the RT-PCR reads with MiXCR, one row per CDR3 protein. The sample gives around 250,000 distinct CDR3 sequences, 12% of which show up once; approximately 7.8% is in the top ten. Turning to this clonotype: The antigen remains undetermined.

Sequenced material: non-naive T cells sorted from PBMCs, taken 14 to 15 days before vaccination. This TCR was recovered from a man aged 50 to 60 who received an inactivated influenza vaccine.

The CDR3 nucleotides are TGTGCCAGCAGCGTATTTGTGGTAGATACGCAGTATTTT. It is translated as CASSVFVVDTQYF. V and J are TRBV9 and TRBJ2-3; no firm D call. Per germline, CDR1 SGDLS and CDR2 YYNGEE. Between the trimmed V and J ends, which lost 1 base and 5 bases, there was a span of 8 bases. The length of the CDR3 is 13 residues.